Below, 24 T cell receptor beta chains from the same sample are listed, as sequenced in a study of Ad26.COV2.S vaccination and SARS-CoV-2 variants. Treatment specified: about 20 received Ad26.COV2.S at low or high dose, single or two shots; about five received placebo; per-sample allocation not given. Sample collection was performed on day 63 after the first vaccine or placebo injection. Clones were read by immunoSEQ multiplex PCR, and TCRdb kept only the in-frame ones, dropping some. This table has about 350,000 clones, about 85% appearing once. The material was peripheral blood, obtained in a trial of Ad26.COV2.S vaccine versus placebo. These receptors were collected from a person between 18 and 59 years old who received the Ad26.COV2.S COVID-19 vaccine or a placebo.

The chain links TRBV3-1 (or the pseudogene TRBV3-2) to TRBJ2-7, with D hard to call. CDR1 and CDR2 from the germline V gene are LGHDT and YNNKEL (reference sequence). Trimming removed 0 bases from V and 3 bases from J, with 6 bases in between. This CDR3 region has 13 residues. The CDR3 coding sequence is TGTGCCAGCAGCCAAGATTATAACTACGAGCAGTACTTC. Translation gives CASSQDYNYEQYF.

V and J are TRBV29-1 and TRBJ1-4; no reliable D call. The CDR3 is made up of 14 amino acids. The V end was cut by 7 bases, the J end by 0 bases, with 12 bases between. Germline V gene data show CDR1 as SQVTM and CDR2 as ANQGSEA. The CDR3 nucleotides read TGCAGCGCCCTCGGAAGTGCAACTAATGAAAAACTGTTTTTT. Translated, it gives CSALGSATNEKLFF.

The chain has TRBV27 and TRBJ1-1, with a weak D call TRBD1 (5 bases). The CDR3 covers 14 residues. Per the germline V gene, CDR1 is MNHEY and CDR2 is SMNVEV (reference sequence). The V end was cut by 3 bases, the J end by 1 base, with 9 bases between. CDR3 nucleotide sequence: TGTGCCAGCAGTTTCGTGGGGGAGAACACTGAAGCTTTCTTT. Protein product: CASSFVGENTEAFF.

The gene calls are TRBV7-9 and TRBJ2-7; TRBD1 aligns across 9 bases. Germline trimming cut 3 bases from V and 5 bases from J; bases unmatched to any gene: 8. This CDR3 has 15 amino acids. Germline-derived CDR1 and CDR2 are SEHNR and FQNEAQ (reference sequence). In DNA form, the CDR3 reads TGTGCCAGCAGCTTGGGACAGGGAACGACCCACGAGCAGTACTTC. Protein product: CASSLGQGTTHEQYF.

The chain has TRBV7-2 and TRBJ2-4, with D perhaps given as TRBD1 or TRBD2 (6 bases each). The CDR3 covers 18 residues. Between the trimmed V and J ends, which lost 5 bases and 0 bases, there was a span of 20 bases. Per germline, CDR1 SGHTA and CDR2 FQGNSA. The CDR3 DNA reads as TGTGCCAGCAGCATTGGGGGGCGCACTTACCTAGCCAAAAACATTCAGTACTTC. Its protein product is CASSIGGRTYLAKNIQYF.

The chain links TRBV4-3 to TRBJ2-2; D may be TRBD1 (6 bases). From germline, CDR1 is LGHNA and CDR2 YSLEER. CDR3 length: 16 amino acids. Trimming took off 2 bases at V and 6 bases at J, with 16 bases between the two ends. The CDR3 sequence is CASSQLTGRGAGELFF. CDR3 sequence (DNA): TGCGCCAGCAGCCAATTGACAGGACGAGGCGCCGGGGAGCTGTTTTTT.

CDR3 DNA: TGTGCCAGCAGCGCGGAACAGGGGGCGCGACGAAACGAGCAGTACTTC. It specifies CASSAEQGARRNEQYF. The J gene is TRBJ2-7, the V gene TRBV9; 9 bases map to TRBD1. This CDR3 is 16 amino acids long. With 3 bases clipped from V and 5 bases from J, the junction kept 12 bases outside the gene matches. Germline loops: CDR1 SGDLS, CDR2 YYNGEE.

This sequence joins TRBV10-3 and TRBJ2-5; possibly TRBD1 for D (5 bases). Germline V CDR1 and CDR2: ENHRY, SYGVKD. Trimming shortened V by 3 bases and J by 3 bases, and 17 bases separated the two germline ends. The CDR3 covers 16 residues. CDR3 nucleotide sequence: TGTGCCATCAGTGACACGAGAGCAGGGCGGAAAGAGACCCAGTACTTC. It yields the protein CAISDTRAGRKETQYF.

The chain employs TRBV19 and TRBJ1-4; D may be TRBD1 (5 bases). V lost 4 bases, J lost 3 bases, and 15 bases lay in between. The CDR3 consists of 16 residues. Germline CDR1 and CDR2: LNHDA and SQIVND (reference sequence). The DNA of the CDR3 is TGTGCCAGTAGTACCGCGGACACGGGAGCTAATGAAAAACTGTTTTTT. Its protein is CASSTADTGANEKLFF.

This chain links TRBV30 with TRBJ1-2; TRBD1 might be the D (6 bases). Germline values: CDR1 GTSNPN, CDR2 SVGIG (reference sequence). The germline V and J ends were trimmed by 4 bases and 5 bases, with 8 bases remaining between them. This CDR3 region has 11 residues. Written as DNA, the CDR3 is TGTGCCTGGAAGGACAGTTATGGCTACACCTTC. This sequence encodes CAWKDSYGYTF.

The chain couples TRBV29-1 to TRBJ1-5; D gene uncertain. Germline V gives CDR1 SQVTM, CDR2 ANQGSEA. Deletions cut 4 bases from V and 3 bases from J, with 10 bases between. This CDR3 comprises 13 residues. CDR3 residues: CSVGVGNNQPQHF. The CDR3 DNA reads as TGCAGCGTTGGGGTGGGGAACAATCAGCCCCAGCATTTT.

V gene TRBV5-6 combines with J gene TRBJ1-2; a possible D gene is TRBD1 (5 bases). From germline, CDR1 is SGHDT and CDR2 YYEEEE. The length of the CDR3 is 12 residues. V lost 10 bases and J 3 bases, leaving 13 bases between the germline ends. This chain's CDR3 is CAGGSDDYGYTF. The CDR3 region has the DNA TGTGCCGGGGGGTCGGATGACTATGGCTACACCTTC.

A note on this clone: The junction departs from the called germline gene at one end, perhaps through a read error. The CDR3 DNA follows: TGTGCCAGCAGTGTCTGGACCGGGGGATTC. Protein: CASSVWTGGF. The chain joins TRBV6-4 to TRBJ2-7; D possibly corresponds to TRBD2 (6 bases). The CDR3 has 10 residues. CDR1 and CDR2 (germline): MRHNA, SNTAGT.

This rearrangement joins TRBV29-1 to TRBJ2-3, with a possible D match to TRBD1 (6 bases). CDR1 and CDR2 from the germline V gene are SQVTM and ANQGSEA. The ends were cut back, 5 bases at V and 0 bases at J, with 18 bases in the middle. This CDR3 has 16 amino acids. Written as DNA, the CDR3 is TGCAGCGTTTTAGGTGGAAGGGGGAGAAGCACAGATACGCAGTATTTT. Its protein is CSVLGGRGRSTDTQYF.

The rearrangement links TRBV19 to TRBJ2-7; 8 positions agree with TRBD1. CDR3 length equals 13 residues. V shed 7 bases and J 5 bases; nucleotides not matched to a gene: 7. Germline V CDR1 and CDR2: LNHDA, SQIVND (reference sequence). CDR3 amino acids: CASMSLQGDEQYF. Here the CDR3 DNA reads TGTGCCAGTATGTCCTTACAGGGGGACGAGCAGTACTTC.

The V call is TRBV11-2, the J call TRBJ2-3; 7 bases line up with TRBD1. This CDR3 is 14 amino acids long. V dropped 5 bases and J dropped 2; count of bases not matched to a gene: 4. Germline CDR1 is SGHAT and CDR2 is FQNNGV. CDR3: CASSRQGSTDTQYF. The CDR3 DNA reads TGTGCCAGCAGCAGACAGGGATCCACAGATACGCAGTATTTT.

The chain has TRBV24-1 and TRBJ2-2; 10 nucleotides match TRBD1. The germline gives CDR1 KGHDR, CDR2 SFDVKD. V was pared by 0 bases and J by 4 bases, with 7 bases of the junction left unmatched. The CDR3 runs 18 residues. The CDR3 nucleotides are TGTGCCACCAGTGATTTGGGGGGGACAGGGGCGCGCACCGGGGAGCTGTTTTTT. This translates into CATSDLGGTGARTGELFF.

The CDR3 sequence is CASSSAGGREQFF. CDR3 DNA sequence: TGTGCCAGCAGCTCGGCAGGGGGCAGGGAGCAGTTCTTC. The chain uses TRBV5-4 and TRBJ2-1; 8 bases line up with TRBD1. The CDR3 is made up of 13 amino acids. Trimming took 3 bases from V and 10 from J; bases not matched to a gene: 6. Looked up from germline, CDR1 is SGHNT and CDR2 is YYREEE (reference sequence).

The gene calls are TRBV4-3 and TRBJ2-1, with D unclear. The CDR3 consists of 13 residues. V dropped 4 bases and J dropped 0 bases, with 4 bases sitting between them. Looked up from germline, CDR1 is LGHNA and CDR2 is YSLEER. CDR3: CASSPGSYNEQFF. The CDR3 DNA sequence: TGCGCCAGCAGCCCCGGCTCCTACAATGAGCAGTTCTTC.

The sample holds one count of this clone. The chain recombines TRBV12-5 with TRBJ2-1, with TRBD1 identical over 7 bases. Germline values: CDR1 LGHNT, CDR2 FRNRAP. The CDR3 has 12 residues. J gave up 8 bases and V 3 bases, and 1 base lay outside the gene matches. The CDR3 is CASGFDRDEQFF. The CDR3 DNA reads TGTGCTAGTGGTTTCGACAGGGATGAGCAGTTCTTC.

The rearrangement joins TRBV11-3 to TRBJ1-1; perhaps TRBD1 as D (5 bases). V was pared by 5 bases and J by 4 bases, with 11 bases between. Germline loops: CDR1 SGHNT, CDR2 YENEEA. The CDR3 is made up of 13 amino acids. CDR3 residues: CASSPSRGTEAFF. CDR3 DNA: TGTGCCAGCAGCCCCTCGAGGGGCACTGAAGCTTTCTTT.

This chain uses TRBV3-1 (or the pseudogene TRBV3-2) with TRBJ1-1; no definite D call. The CDR3 is 16 amino acids. V lost 1 base and J 0 bases, leaving 12 bases between the germline ends. CDR1 and CDR2 (germline): LGHDT, YNNKEL (reference sequence). CDR3 in DNA: TGTGCCAGCAGCCAAGGCTACGGCAGAATGAACACTGAAGCTTTCTTT. Residues: CASSQGYGRMNTEAFF.

V gene TRBV6-5 combines with J gene TRBJ1-5; 9 bases line up with TRBD1. This CDR3 is 14 amino acids long. With 7 bases clipped from V and 2 bases from J, the junction kept 3 bases outside the gene matches. In germline, CDR1 is MNHEY, CDR2 SVGAGI. The CDR3 DNA is TGTGCCAGCAAGGGACAGGGAGGCAATCAGCCCCAGCATTTT. Translation gives CASKGQGGNQPQHF.

The chain combines TRBV6-5 with TRBJ2-2, with TRBD1 matching 11 bases. The CDR3 extends over 14 amino acids. Germline values: CDR1 MNHEY, CDR2 SVGAGI. Germline trimming cut 9 bases from V and 4 bases from J; bases unmatched to any gene: 4. The CDR3 DNA sequence: TGTGCCAGTGGACAGGGGGCTCTCACCGGGGAGCTGTTTTTT. Translation gives CASGQGALTGELFF.